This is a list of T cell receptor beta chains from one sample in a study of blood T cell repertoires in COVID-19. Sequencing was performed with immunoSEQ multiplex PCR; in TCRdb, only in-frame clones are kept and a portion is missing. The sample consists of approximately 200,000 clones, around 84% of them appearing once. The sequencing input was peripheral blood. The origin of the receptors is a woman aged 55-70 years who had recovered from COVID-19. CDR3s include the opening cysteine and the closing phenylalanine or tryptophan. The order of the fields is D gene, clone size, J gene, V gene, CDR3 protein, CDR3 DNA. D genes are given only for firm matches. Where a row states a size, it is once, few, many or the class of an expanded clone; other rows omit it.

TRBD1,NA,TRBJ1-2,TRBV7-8,CASSLLKGASLVGYTF,TGTGCCAGCAGCTTACTCAAGGGGGCGTCTCTGGTAGGCTACACCTTC
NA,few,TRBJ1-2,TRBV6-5,CASSYSRRPYGYTF,TGTGCCAGCAGTTACTCGAGGCGGCCCTATGGCTACACCTTC
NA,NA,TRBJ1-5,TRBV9,CASSAGAGNSNQPQHF,TGTGCCAGCAGCGCTGGGGCGGGGAATAGCAATCAGCCCCAGCATTTT
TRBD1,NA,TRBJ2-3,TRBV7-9,CASSSRDRFNTQYF,TGTGCCAGCAGCTCCCGGGACAGGTTCAATACGCAGTATTTT
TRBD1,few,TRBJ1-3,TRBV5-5,CASSLEGQGAGGNTIYF,TGTGCCAGCAGCTTGGAAGGGCAGGGGGCCGGTGGAAACACCATATATTTT
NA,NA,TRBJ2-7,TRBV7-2,CASSPNGGVSYEQYF,TGTGCCAGCAGCCCTAATGGCGGGGTCTCCTACGAGCAGTACTTC
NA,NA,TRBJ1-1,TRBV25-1,CASSEGGSTEAFF,TGTGCCAGCAGTGAGGGGGGGTCCACTGAAGCTTTCTTT
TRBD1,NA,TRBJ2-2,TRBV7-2,CASRRDRKTGELFF,TGTGCCAGCAGAAGGGACAGGAAAACCGGGGAGCTGTTTTTT
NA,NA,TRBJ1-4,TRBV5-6,CASSFFATYATNEKLFF,TGTGCCAGCAGCTTTTTTGCCACCTACGCAACTAATGAAAAACTGTTTTTT
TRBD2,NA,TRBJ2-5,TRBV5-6,CASSLRDYGEETQYF,TGTGCCAGCAGCCTCCGGGACTACGGGGAAGAGACCCAGTACTTC
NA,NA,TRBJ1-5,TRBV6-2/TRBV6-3,CASSYSGRGNQPQHF,TGTGCCAGCAGTTACTCGGGCAGAGGGAATCAGCCCCAGCATTTT
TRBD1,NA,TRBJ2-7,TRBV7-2,CASSPQGISYEQYF,TGTGCCAGCAGCCCACAGGGGATCTCCTACGAGCAGTACTTC
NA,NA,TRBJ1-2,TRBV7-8,CASSLEGDYGYTF,TGTGCCAGCAGCTTAGAAGGGGACTATGGCTACACCTTC
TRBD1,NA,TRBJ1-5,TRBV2,CASSELGTGLGQPQHF,TGTGCCAGCAGTGAACTGGGGACAGGGCTGGGTCAGCCCCAGCATTTT
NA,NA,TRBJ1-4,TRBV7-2,CASSLVAAAPNEKLFF,TGTGCCAGCAGCTTAGTCGCGGCAGCTCCTAATGAAAAACTGTTTTTT
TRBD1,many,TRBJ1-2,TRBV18,CASSPVRDRGSYGYTF,TGTGCCAGCTCACCAGTTAGGGACAGGGGCAGCTATGGCTACACCTTC
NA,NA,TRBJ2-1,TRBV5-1,CASSHGSNSLLSNEQFF,TGCGCCAGCAGCCACGGATCTAACAGTCTTCTGTCCAATGAGCAGTTCTTC
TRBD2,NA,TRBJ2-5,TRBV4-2,CASSQEAGGRVETQYF,TGTGCCAGCAGCCAAGAAGCGGGGGGGCGGGTGGAGACCCAGTACTTC
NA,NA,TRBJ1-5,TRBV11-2,CASSRDIGSNQPQHF,TGTGCCAGCAGTCGGGACATTGGTAGCAATCAGCCCCAGCATTTT
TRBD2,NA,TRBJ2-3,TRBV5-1,CASSGGLADHTDTQYF,TGCGCCAGCAGCGGGGGACTAGCGGACCACACAGATACGCAGTATTTT
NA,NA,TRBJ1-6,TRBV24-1,CATSVCRTYNSPLHF,TGTGCCACCAGTGTTTGTAGAACCTATAATTCACCCCTCCACTTT
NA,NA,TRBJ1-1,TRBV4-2,CASSQDLMWGRATEAFF,TGTGCCAGCAGCCAAGATCTTATGTGGGGGCGAGCCACTGAAGCTTTCTTT
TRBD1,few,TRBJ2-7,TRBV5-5,CASSLAGTGAYEQYF,TGTGCCAGCAGCTTGGCGGGGACAGGGGCCTACGAGCAGTACTTC
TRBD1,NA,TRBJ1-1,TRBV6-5,CASRETGFGEAFF,TGTGCCAGCAGGGAGACAGGGTTCGGGGAAGCTTTCTTT
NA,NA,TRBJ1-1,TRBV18,CASSLASGEAFF,TGTGCCAGCTCACTAGCGTCCGGTGAAGCTTTCTTT
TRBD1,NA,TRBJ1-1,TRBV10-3,CAIRLDRGETEAFF,TGTGCCATCAGATTGGACAGGGGAGAGACTGAAGCTTTCTTT
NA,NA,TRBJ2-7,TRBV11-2,CASSLGPGREQYF,TGTGCCAGCAGCTTAGGGCCAGGGCGCGAGCAGTACTTC
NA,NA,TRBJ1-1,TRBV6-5,CASRLTGNTEAFF,TGTGCCAGCAGATTGACAGGGAACACTGAAGCTTTCTTT
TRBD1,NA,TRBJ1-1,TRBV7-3,CASSLMGQGSGTEAFF,TGTGCCAGCAGCTTAATGGGACAGGGGTCGGGCACTGAAGCTTTCTTT
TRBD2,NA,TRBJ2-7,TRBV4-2,CASSQVSGGGSYEQYF,TGTGCCAGCAGCCAGGTTAGCGGGGGTGGGTCCTACGAGCAGTACTTC
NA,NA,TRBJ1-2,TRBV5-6,CASSLGIAGTIAFGYTF,TGTGCCAGCAGCCTGGGAATTGCCGGGACAATCGCCTTCGGCTACACCTTC
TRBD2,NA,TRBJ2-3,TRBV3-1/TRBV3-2,CASSPPGLAGRSQYF,TGTGCCAGCAGCCCACCGGGACTAGCGGGCCGGTCGCAGTATTTT
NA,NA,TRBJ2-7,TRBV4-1,CASSQDPISSLAPYEQYF,TGCGCCAGCAGCCAAGATCCCATATCATCCCTGGCCCCGTACGAGCAGTACTTC
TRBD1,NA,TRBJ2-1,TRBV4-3,CASSPGQGAVYNEQFF,TGCGCCAGCAGCCCCGGACAGGGGGCGGTCTACAATGAGCAGTTCTTC
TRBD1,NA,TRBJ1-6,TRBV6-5,CASSYGQGANSPLHF,TGTGCCAGCAGTTATGGGCAGGGGGCGAATTCACCCCTCCACTTT
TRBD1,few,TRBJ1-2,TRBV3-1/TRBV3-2,CASSHLAGGGYGYTF,TGTGCCAGCAGCCACCTGGCAGGGGGCGGCTATGGCTACACCTTC
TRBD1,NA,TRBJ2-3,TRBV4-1,CASSHAGQGNTDTQYF,TGCGCCAGCAGCCACGCCGGACAGGGGAACACAGATACGCAGTATTTT
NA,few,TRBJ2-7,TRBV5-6,CASSSGLKTYEQYF,TGTGCCAGCAGCTCCGGACTGAAAACCTACGAGCAGTACTTC
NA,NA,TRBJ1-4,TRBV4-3,CASSQLGPDGEKLFF,TGCGCCAGCAGCCAGTTGGGCCCAGATGGTGAAAAACTGTTTTTT
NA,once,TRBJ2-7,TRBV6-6,CASSYSGGNYEQYF,TGTGCCAGCAGTTATAGTGGCGGCAACTACGAGCAGTACTTC
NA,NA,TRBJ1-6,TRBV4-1,CASSQEVPGENSPLHF,TGCGCCAGCAGCCAAGAGGTTCCAGGCGAGAATTCACCCCTCCACTTT